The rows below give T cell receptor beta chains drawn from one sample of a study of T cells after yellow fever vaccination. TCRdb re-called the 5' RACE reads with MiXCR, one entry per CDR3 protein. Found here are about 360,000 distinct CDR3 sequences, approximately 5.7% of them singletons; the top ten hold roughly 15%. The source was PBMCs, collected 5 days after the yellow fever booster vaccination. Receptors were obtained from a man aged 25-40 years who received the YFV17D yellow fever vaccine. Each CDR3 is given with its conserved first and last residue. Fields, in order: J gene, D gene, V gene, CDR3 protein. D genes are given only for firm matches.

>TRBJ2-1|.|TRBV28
CASSLGGGYLQFF
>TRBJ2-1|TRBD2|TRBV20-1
CSARIGTSDNEQFF
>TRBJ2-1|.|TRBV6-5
CASSYGTYNEQFF
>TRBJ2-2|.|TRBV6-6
CASSYGGPGELFF
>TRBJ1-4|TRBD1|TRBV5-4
CASATGTGNEKLFF
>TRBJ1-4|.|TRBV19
CASRSGPATNEKLFF
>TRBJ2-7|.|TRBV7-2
CASSLGQRIYEQYF
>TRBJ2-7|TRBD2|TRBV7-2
CASSPLSGIIYEQYF
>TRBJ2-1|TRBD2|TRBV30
CAWKWGDYGTNEQFF
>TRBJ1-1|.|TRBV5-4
CASSLRHTEAFF
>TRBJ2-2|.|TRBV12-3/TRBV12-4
CASLDSANTGELFF
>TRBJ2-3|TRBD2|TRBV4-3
CASSQEGAGGTDTQYF
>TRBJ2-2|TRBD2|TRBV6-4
CASRSLAVTGELFF
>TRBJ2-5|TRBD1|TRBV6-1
CASRGQGERETQYF
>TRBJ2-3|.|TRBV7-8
CASSLGGGTVADTQYF
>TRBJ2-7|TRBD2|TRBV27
CASSLVPSGNYEQYF
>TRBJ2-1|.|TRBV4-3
CASSQDSDGYNEQFF
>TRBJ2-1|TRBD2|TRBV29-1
CSVEDRGTRVEQFF
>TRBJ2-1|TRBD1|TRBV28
CASSLFGTGQFF
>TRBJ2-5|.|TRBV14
CASSQTQQETQYF
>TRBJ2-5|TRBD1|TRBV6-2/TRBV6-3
CASRDRGPLAQYF
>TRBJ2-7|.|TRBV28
CASTIKGGLSYEQYF
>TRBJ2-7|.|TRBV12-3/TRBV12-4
CASSFGGFEQYF
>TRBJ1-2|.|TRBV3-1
CASSQVAAAGYTF
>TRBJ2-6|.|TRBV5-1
CASTQATGSYGANVLTF
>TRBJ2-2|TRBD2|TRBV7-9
CASSSLAGANTGELFF
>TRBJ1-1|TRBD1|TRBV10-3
CAISLGTGGNTEAFF
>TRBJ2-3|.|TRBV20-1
CSATIPYDSTDTQYF
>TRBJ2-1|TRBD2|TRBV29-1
CSAASGIYNEQFF
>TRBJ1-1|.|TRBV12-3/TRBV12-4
CASSLFRGDTEAFF
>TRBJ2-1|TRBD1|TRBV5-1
CASSFTGTGYREQFF
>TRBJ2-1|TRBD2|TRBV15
CATRRTSGDNEQFF
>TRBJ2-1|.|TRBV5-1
CASSPGGADNEQFF
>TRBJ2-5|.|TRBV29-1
CSAPRAREGTQYF
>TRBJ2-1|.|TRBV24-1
CATSDPTRAGDEQFF
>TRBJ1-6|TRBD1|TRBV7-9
CASSLRGQGNSPLHF
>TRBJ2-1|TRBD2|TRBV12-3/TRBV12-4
CASSLARGTPLNEQFF
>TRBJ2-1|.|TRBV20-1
CSARGLSSYNEQFF
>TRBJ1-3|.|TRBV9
CASSVADQGATPGNTIYF
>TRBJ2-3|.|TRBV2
CASRSGLGGTDTQYF
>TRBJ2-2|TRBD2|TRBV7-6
CASSRRPSGNTGELFF
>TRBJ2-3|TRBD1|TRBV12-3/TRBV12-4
CASSPPGQGRFF
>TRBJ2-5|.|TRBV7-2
CASGEGGPQETQYF
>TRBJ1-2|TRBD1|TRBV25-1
CASSEGQGYGYTF
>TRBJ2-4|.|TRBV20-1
CSASTTESVQYF
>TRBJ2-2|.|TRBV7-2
CASSPRGGGTNTGELFF